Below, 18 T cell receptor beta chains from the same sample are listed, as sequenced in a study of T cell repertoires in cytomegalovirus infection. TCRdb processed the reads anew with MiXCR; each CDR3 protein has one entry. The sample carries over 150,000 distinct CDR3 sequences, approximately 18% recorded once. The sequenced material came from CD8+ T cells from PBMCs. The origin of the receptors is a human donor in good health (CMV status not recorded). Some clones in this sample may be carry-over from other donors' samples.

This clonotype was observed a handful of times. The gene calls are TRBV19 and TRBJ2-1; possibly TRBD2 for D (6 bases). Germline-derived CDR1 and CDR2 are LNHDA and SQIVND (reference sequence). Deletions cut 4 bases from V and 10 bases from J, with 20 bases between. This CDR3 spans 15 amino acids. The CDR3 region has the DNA TGTGCCAGTAGTACTGACCCGGGACTGCAAAACGAGCAGTTCTTC. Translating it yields CASSTDPGLQNEQFF.

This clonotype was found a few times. The CDR3 here is CASATGGGNQPQHF. The CDR3 DNA sequence: TGTGCCAGCGCGACGGGAGGGGGAAATCAGCCCCAGCATTTT. The gene calls are TRBV7-9 and TRBJ1-5; TRBD1 might be the D (6 bases). V was shortened by 8 bases and J by 4 bases, with 15 bases between the two germline ends. CDR3 length: 14 residues. Per germline, CDR1 SEHNR and CDR2 FQNEAQ (reference sequence).

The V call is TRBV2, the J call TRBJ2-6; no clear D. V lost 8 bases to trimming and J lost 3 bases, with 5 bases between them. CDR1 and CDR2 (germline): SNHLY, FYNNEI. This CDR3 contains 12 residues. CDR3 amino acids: CASLLGANVLTF. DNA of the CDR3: TGTGCCAGCCTGCTTGGGGCCAACGTCCTGACTTTC. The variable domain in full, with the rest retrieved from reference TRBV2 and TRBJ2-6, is EPEVTQTPSHQVTQMGQEVILRCVPISNHLYFYWYRQILGQKVEFLVSFYNNEISEKSEIFDDQFSVERPDGSNFTLKIRSTKLEDSAMYFCASLLGANVLTFGAGSRLTVL.

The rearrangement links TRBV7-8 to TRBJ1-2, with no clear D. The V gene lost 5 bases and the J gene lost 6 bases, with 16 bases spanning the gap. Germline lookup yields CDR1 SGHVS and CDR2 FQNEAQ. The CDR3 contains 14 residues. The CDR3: CASSPSVGRDGYTF. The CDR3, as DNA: TGTGCCAGCAGCCCCTCGGTGGGTAGGGATGGCTACACCTTC.

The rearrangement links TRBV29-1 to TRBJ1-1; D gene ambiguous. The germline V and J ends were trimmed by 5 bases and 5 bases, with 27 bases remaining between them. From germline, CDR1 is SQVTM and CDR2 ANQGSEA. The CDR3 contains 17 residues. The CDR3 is CSVYTGHLNSARTEAFF. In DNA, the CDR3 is TGCAGCGTTTACACGGGCCATCTCAACTCAGCCCGGACTGAAGCTTTCTTT. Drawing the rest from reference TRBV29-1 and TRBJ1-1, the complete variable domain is SAVISQKPSRDICQRGTSLTIQCQVDSQVTMMFWYRQQPGQSLTLIATANQGSEATYESGFVIDKFPISRPNLTFSTLTVSNMSPEDSSIYLCSVYTGHLNSARTEAFFGQGTRLTVV.

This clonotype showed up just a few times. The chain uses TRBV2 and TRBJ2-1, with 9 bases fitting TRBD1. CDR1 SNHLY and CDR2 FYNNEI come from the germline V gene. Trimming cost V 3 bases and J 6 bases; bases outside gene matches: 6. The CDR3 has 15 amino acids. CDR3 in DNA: TGTGCCAGCAGTGATTCGGGGGGACAGGGCAATGAGCAGTTCTTC. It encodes CASSDSGGQGNEQFF.

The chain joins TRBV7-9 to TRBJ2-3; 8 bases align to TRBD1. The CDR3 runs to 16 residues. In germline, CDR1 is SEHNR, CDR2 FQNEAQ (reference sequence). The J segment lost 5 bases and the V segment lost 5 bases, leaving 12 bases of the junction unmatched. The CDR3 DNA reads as TGTGCCAGCAGCCCGACGAAAGGACAGGGACGAGATACGCAGTATTTT. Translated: CASSPTKGQGRDTQYF.

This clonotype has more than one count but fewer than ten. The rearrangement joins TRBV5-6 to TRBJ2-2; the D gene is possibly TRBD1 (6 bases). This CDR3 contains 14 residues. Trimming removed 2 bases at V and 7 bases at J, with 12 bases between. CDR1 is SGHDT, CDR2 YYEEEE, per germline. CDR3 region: CASSFDGQNGELFF. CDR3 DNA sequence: TGTGCCAGCAGCTTTGACGGACAGAACGGGGAGCTGTTTTTT.

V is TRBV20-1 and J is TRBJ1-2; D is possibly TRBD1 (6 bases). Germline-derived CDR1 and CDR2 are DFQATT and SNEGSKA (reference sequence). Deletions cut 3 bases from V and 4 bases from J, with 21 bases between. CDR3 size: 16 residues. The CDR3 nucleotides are TGCAGTGCTAGTGTCTTCTCGAGTGGACAGATCTATGGCTACACCTTC. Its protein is CSASVFSSGQIYGYTF.

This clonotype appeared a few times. CDR3 bases: TGTGCCAGCAGTTTATCGGACAGGGGATGGTCACCCCTCCACTTT. Translating it yields CASSLSDRGWSPLHF. V gene TRBV28 combines with J gene TRBJ1-6; 9 nucleotides match TRBD1. Germline assignment: CDR1 MDHEN and CDR2 SYDVKM. J lost 10 bases, V lost 1 base, and 5 bases had no gene match. The CDR3 sequence is 15 residues long.

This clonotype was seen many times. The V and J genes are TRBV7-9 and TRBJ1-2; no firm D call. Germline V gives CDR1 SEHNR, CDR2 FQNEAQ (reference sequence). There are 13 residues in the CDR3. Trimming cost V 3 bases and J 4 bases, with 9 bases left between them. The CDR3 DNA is TGTGCCAGCAGCTTCTCGGACCTCTATGGCTACACCTTC. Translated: CASSFSDLYGYTF.

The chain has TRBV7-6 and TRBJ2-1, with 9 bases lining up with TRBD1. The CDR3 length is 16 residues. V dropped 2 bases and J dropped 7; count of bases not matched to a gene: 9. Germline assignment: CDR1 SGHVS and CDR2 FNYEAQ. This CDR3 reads CASSLPAGQGENEQFF. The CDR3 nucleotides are TGTGCCAGCAGCTTACCTGCGGGACAGGGCGAGAATGAGCAGTTCTTC.

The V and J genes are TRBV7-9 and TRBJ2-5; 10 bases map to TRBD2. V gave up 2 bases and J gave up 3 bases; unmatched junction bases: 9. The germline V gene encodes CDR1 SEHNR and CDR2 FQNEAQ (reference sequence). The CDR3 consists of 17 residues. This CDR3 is CASSLNALAGEKETQYF. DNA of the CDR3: TGTGCCAGCAGCTTAAACGCCCTAGCGGGGGAAAAAGAGACCCAGTACTTC.

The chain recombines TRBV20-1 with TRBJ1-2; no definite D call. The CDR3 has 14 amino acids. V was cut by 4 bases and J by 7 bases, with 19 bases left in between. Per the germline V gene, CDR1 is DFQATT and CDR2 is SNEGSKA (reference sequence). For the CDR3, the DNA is TGCAGTGCTATAGGGTCACGGACTCCAAGTGGCTACACCTTC. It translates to CSAIGSRTPSGYTF.

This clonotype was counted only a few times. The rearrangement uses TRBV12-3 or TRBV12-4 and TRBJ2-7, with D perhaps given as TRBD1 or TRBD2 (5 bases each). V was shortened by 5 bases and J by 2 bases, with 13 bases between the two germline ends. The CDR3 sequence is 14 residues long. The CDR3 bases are TGTGCCAGCAGTGCCGGGACCCTTCCCTACGAGCAGTACTTC. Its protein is CASSAGTLPYEQYF.

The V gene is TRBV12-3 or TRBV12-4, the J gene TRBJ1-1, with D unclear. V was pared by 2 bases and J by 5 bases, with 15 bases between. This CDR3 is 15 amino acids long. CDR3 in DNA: TGTGCCAGCAGTTTATCCGGGTGGACGGAAACTGAAGCTTTCTTT. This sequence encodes CASSLSGWTETEAFF.

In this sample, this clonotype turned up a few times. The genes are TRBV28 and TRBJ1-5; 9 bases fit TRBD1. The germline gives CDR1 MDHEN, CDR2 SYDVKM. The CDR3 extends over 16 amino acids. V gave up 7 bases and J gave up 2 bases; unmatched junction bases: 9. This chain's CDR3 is CASMMRGQGGNQPQHF. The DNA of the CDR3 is TGTGCCAGCATGATGAGGGGACAGGGAGGCAATCAGCCCCAGCATTTT.

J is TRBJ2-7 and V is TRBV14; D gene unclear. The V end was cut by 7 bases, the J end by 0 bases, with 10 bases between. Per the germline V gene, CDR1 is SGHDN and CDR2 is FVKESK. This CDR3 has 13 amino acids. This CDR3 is CASTDVGSYEQYF. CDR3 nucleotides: TGTGCCAGCACCGACGTGGGCTCCTACGAGCAGTACTTC.